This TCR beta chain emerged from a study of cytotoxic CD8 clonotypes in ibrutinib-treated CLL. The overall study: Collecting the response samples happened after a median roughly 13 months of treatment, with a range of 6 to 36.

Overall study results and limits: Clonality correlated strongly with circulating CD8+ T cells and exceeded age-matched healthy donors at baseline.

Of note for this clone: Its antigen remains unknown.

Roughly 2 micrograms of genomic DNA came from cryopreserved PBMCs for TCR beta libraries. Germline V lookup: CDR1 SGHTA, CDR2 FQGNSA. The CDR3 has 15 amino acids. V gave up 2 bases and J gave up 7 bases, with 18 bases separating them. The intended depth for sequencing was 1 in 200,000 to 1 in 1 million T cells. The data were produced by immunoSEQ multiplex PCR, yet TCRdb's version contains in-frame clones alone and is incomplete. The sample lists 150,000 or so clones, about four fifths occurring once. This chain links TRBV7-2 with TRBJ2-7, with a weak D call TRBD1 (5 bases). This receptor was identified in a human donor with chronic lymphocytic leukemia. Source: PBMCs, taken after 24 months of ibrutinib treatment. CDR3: CASSLSTGPFLEQYF. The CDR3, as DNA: TGTGCCAGCAGCTTAAGTACAGGACCCTTCCTGGAGCAGTACTTC. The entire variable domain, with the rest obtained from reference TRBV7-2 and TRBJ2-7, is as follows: GAGVSQSPSNKVTEKGKDVELRCDPISGHTALYWYRQSLGQGLEFLIYFQGNSAPDKSGLPSDRFSAERTGGSVSTLTIQRTQQEDSAVYLCASSLSTGPFLEQYFGPGTRLTVT.